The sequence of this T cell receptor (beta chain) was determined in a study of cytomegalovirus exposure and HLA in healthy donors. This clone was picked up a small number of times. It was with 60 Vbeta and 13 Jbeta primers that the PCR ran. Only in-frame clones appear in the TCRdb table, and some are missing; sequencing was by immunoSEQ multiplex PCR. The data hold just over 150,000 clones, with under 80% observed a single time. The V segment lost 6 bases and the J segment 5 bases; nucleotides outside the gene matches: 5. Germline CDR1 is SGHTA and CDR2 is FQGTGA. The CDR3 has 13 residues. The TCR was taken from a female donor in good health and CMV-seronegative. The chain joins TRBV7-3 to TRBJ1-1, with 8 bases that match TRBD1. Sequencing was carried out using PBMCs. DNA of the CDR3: TGTGCCAGCAGTTCAGGGGACAGGACTGAAGCTTTCTTT. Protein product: CASSSGDRTEAFF.